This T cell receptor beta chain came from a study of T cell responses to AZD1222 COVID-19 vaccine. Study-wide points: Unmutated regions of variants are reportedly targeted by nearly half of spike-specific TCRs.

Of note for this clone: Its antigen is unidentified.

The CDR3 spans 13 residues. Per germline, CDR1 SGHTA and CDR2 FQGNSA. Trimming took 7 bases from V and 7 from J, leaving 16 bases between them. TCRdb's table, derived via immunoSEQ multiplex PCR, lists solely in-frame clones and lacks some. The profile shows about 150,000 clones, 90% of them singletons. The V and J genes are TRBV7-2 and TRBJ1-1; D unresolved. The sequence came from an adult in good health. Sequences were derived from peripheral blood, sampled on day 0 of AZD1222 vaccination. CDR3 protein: CASTPIPYFEAFF. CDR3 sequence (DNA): TGTGCCAGCACCCCCATCCCATATTTTGAAGCTTTCTTT.